The T cell receptor (beta chain) described here comes from a study of CD8 T cells in Susac syndrome. Roughly 0.5 to 1 ug RNA was reverse transcribed with random hexamers. Amplification of TCR beta CDR3 used immunoSEQ multiplex PCR across 54 Vbeta and 13 Jbeta. TCRdb re-derived calls from the immunoSEQ multiplex PCR reads in MiXCR, one entry per CDR3 protein. The sample records about 130,000 distinct CDR3 sequences, nearly 95% being singletons. Sequencing of TCR beta was performed on blood CD8+ and CD4+ T cells. This clonotype originated in a human donor in good health. Sequenced material: CD4+ T cells from PBMCs.

CDR3 residues: CASSLGLARYNEQFF. Here the CDR3 DNA reads TGTGCCAGCAGCTTAGGACTAGCGAGATACAATGAGCAGTTCTTC. This rearrangement joins TRBV14 to TRBJ2-1, with TRBD2 identical over 9 bases. The CDR3 is 15 amino acids. Germline V gives CDR1 SGHDN, CDR2 FVKESK. After removal of 5 bases from V and 4 bases from J, the junction contained 6 bases not matched to a gene.